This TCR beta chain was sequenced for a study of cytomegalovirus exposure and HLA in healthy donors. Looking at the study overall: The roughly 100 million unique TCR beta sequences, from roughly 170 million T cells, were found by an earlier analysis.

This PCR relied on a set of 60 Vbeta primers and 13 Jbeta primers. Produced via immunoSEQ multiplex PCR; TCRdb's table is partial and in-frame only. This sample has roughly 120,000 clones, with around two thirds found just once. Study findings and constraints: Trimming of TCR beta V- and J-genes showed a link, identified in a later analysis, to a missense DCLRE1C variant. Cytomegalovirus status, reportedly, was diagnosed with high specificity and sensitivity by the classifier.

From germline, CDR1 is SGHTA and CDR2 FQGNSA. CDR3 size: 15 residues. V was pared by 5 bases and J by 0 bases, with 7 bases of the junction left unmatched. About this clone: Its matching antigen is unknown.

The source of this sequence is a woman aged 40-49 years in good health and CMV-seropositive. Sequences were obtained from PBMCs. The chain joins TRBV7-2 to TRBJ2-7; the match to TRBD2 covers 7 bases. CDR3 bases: TGTGCCAGCAGCCCCAGCGGGGTCAGCTCCTACGAGCAGTACTTC. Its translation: CASSPSGVSSYEQYF.